This entry lists 5 T cell receptor beta chains sequenced from one sample in a study of blood T cell repertoires in COVID-19. Here immunoSEQ multiplex PCR was the method, and the copy in TCRdb shows in-frame clones only, minus some. This sample has about 220,000 clones, with around 83% found just once. The source material was peripheral blood. The receptors were gathered from a middle-aged man who had recovered from COVID-19.

This chain uses TRBV7-9 with TRBJ2-5; 8 bases are a match to TRBD1. The length of the CDR3 is 14 residues. V lost 0 bases, J lost 5 bases, and 2 bases stayed unmatched. Germline V lookup: CDR1 SEHNR, CDR2 FQNEAQ (reference sequence). The CDR3 bases are TGTGCCAGCAGCTTAGCGGGACAGGCTGAGACCCAGTACTTC. Its translation: CASSLAGQAETQYF.

The rearrangement links TRBV19 to TRBJ2-1; 11 positions match TRBD2. V lost 5 bases to trimming and J lost 10 bases; unmatched junction nucleotides: 10. The length of the CDR3 is 15 residues. The germline V gene encodes CDR1 LNHDA and CDR2 SQIVND (reference sequence). The CDR3 loop is CASSAATSGIKEQFF. Written as DNA, the CDR3 is TGTGCCAGTAGTGCGGCGACTAGCGGGATTAAGGAGCAGTTCTTC.

This rearrangement joins TRBV30 to TRBJ2-5; D is possibly TRBD1 (6 bases). The CDR3 is made up of 8 amino acids. The V end was cut by 7 bases, the J end by 12 bases, with 9 bases between. The germline V gene encodes CDR1 GTSNPN and CDR2 SVGIG (reference sequence). This chain's CDR3 is CALGAEYF. DNA for the CDR3: TGTGCCTTGGGGGCGGAGTACTTC. The full variable domain, in which reference TRBV30 and TRBJ2-5 provide the parts outside the CDR3, is SQTIHQWPATLVQPVGSPLSLECTVEGTSNPNLYWYRQAAGRGLQLLFYSVGIGQISSEVPQNLSASRPQDRQFILSSKKLLLSDSGFYLCALGAEYFGPGTRLLVL.

The V call is TRBV11-2, the J call TRBJ2-5, with no clear D. Per germline, CDR1 SGHAT and CDR2 FQNNGV. The CDR3 has 14 amino acids. The ends were cut back, 0 bases at V and 5 bases at J, with 10 bases in the middle. The CDR3 nucleotides are TGTGCCAGCAGCTTAGAACTCCTGGGCGAGACCCAGTACTTC. Translating gives CASSLELLGETQYF.

J is TRBJ1-1 and V is TRBV28; D is perhaps TRBD1 (6 bases). The CDR3 runs 14 residues. V was shortened by 6 bases and J by 4 bases, with 15 bases between the two germline ends. The V gene's germline CDR1 is MDHEN and CDR2 SYDVKM. The CDR3 sequence is CASRPGGGRTEAFF. The DNA for the CDR3 is TGTGCCAGCAGACCTGGGGGGGGGCGCACTGAAGCTTTCTTT.